This T cell receptor beta chain is drawn from a study of lymphopenia after photon versus proton radiotherapy. General study points: Post-nadir TCR diversity decline inversely tracked overall survival among those who died. Oligoclonal CD8+ Temra expansion after nadir drove photon patients' diversity drop. Relative stability marked proton patients; photon patients lost diversity and naive cells.

Trimming left V 4 bases short and J 2 bases short, with 9 bases between. This CDR3 comprises 13 residues. CDR1 is MNHNS and CDR2 is SASEGT in the germline V gene. A note on this clone: The antigen is undetermined.

Assay: immunoSEQ multiplex PCR; the TCRdb copy retains only in-frame clones and omits some. Seen here are roughly 38,000 clones, about 90% observed once, and the top ten hold roughly 15%. The J gene is TRBJ2-7, the V gene TRBV6-1; D gene unclear. The TCR was taken from a man aged 55 to 70 with cholangiocarcinoma. The sample here was peripheral blood, taken from a patient treated with photon-based radiotherapy. The CDR3 sequence: CASSVGQTYEQYF. The DNA for the CDR3 is TGTGCCAGCAGTGTTGGGCAGACCTACGAGCAGTACTTC.